A single sample gave rise to the 22 T cell receptor beta chains below, sequenced in a study of cytomegalovirus exposure and HLA in healthy donors. The study ran its PCR with 60 Vbeta and 13 Jbeta primers. Sequenced by immunoSEQ multiplex PCR; TCRdb stores in-frame clones only, minus some. Of approximately 190,000 clones listed, 84% are singletons. The sample consisted of PBMCs. The receptors shown here come from a boy younger than 18 in good health and CMV-seronegative.

The chain is built from TRBV20-1 and TRBJ2-5; D gene unclear. The V gene's germline CDR1 is DFQATT and CDR2 SNEGSKA (reference sequence). Between the trimmed V and J ends, which lost 6 bases and 5 bases, there was a span of 4 bases. CDR3 length equals 9 residues. The CDR3 here is CSAPETQYF. The DNA for the CDR3 is TGCAGTGCCCCGGAGACCCAGTACTTC.

The V gene is TRBV28, the J gene TRBJ1-2; possibly TRBD1 for D (5 bases). Trimming took 8 bases from V and 8 from J, leaving 24 bases between them. This CDR3 spans 15 amino acids. Germline CDR1 is MDHEN and CDR2 is SYDVKM. The CDR3 sequence is CASYDNRSPNMGYTF. CDR3 coding DNA: TGTGCCAGCTACGACAACAGGTCCCCCAATATGGGCTACACCTTC.

The rearrangement uses TRBV7-2 and TRBJ2-5; 9 nucleotides match TRBD2. The CDR3 has 14 residues. CDR1 is SGHTA, CDR2 FQGNSA, per germline. The ends lost 5 bases at V and 5 bases at J; junction bases unmatched: 6. The CDR3 here is CASSPRSGRETQYF. In DNA form, the CDR3 reads TGTGCCAGCAGCCCGCGGAGCGGGAGGGAGACCCAGTACTTC.

This clone came up a few times. The sample carries other DNA sequences with the same CDR3. This chain links TRBV7-2 with TRBJ2-7; a weak D match, TRBD2 (5 bases). Germline V gene sequence: CDR1 SGHTA, CDR2 FQGNSA. The length of the CDR3 is 11 residues. Trimming shortened V by 5 bases and J by 4 bases, and 6 bases separated the two germline ends. Written as DNA, the CDR3 is TGTGCCAGCAGCCCGGGGTACGAGCAGTACTTC. Amino acids: CASSPGYEQYF.

The genes are TRBV6-5 and TRBJ2-5; no reliable D call. Germline assignment: CDR1 MNHEY and CDR2 SVGAGI. The CDR3 runs to 13 residues. V lost 6 bases to trimming and J lost 2 bases, with 10 bases between them. The CDR3 sequence is CASSPYTQETQYF. The CDR3 DNA is TGTGCCAGCAGCCCGTACACACAAGAGACCCAGTACTTC.

The gene calls are TRBV9 and TRBJ2-5; 15 bases line up with TRBD2. The J segment lost 1 base and the V segment lost 2 bases, leaving 3 bases of the junction unmatched. The CDR3 loop spans 17 amino acids. Germline CDR1 and CDR2: SGDLS and YYNGEE. The DNA for the CDR3 is TGTGCCAGCAGCGTCGGACTAGCGGGGGGGCTCCAAGAGACCCAGTACTTC. It encodes CASSVGLAGGLQETQYF.

This clone was seen a handful of times. V gene TRBV7-9 combines with J gene TRBJ1-1; D perhaps matches TRBD1 (6 bases). Germline CDR1 is SEHNR and CDR2 is FQNEAQ (reference sequence). The V gene lost 5 bases and the J gene lost 8 bases, with 15 bases spanning the gap. This CDR3 is built from 13 residues. The CDR3 here is CASSPGQTPEAFF. The CDR3 DNA sequence: TGTGCCAGCAGCCCTGGACAGACCCCCGAAGCTTTCTTT.

This clone occurred a few times. The chain employs TRBV6-6 and TRBJ2-7, with TRBD2 matching 7 bases. The J segment lost 0 bases and the V segment lost 6 bases, leaving 5 bases of the junction unmatched. Germline V gene data show CDR1 as MNHNY and CDR2 as SVGAGI (reference sequence). CDR3 length: 14 residues. CDR3 sequence reads: CASSTTSDSYEQYF. As DNA, the CDR3 is TGTGCCAGCAGCACCACTAGCGACTCCTACGAGCAGTACTTC.

The J gene is TRBJ1-1, the V gene TRBV7-9; D is uncertain. Trimming pared 0 bases from V and 1 base from J, leaving 9 bases between. Germline V CDR1 and CDR2: SEHNR, FQNEAQ (reference sequence). The CDR3 has 15 amino acids. DNA for the CDR3: TGTGCCAGCAGCTTAGCGGTAGCTGCGAACACTGAAGCTTTCTTT. It is translated as CASSLAVAANTEAFF.

The gene calls are TRBV7-9 and TRBJ1-1; 7 nucleotides align to TRBD1. After removal of 5 bases from V and 3 bases from J, the junction contained 6 bases not matched to a gene. The CDR3 has 14 amino acids. CDR1 and CDR2 (germline): SEHNR, FQNEAQ (reference sequence). The CDR3 DNA reads as TGTGCCAGCAGCCTGGGACAGTTAGACACTGAAGCTTTCTTT. It encodes CASSLGQLDTEAFF.

The chain recombines TRBV11-2 with TRBJ1-4; D might be TRBD1 (5 bases). The germline CDR1 and CDR2 sequences are SGHAT and FQNNGV. Trimming stripped 5 bases from V and 0 bases from J, with 10 bases between. The CDR3 loop spans 15 amino acids. CDR3 region: CASSPDRTTNEKLFF. Here the CDR3 DNA reads TGTGCCAGCAGCCCCGACAGAACAACTAATGAAAAACTGTTTTTT.

As regards this clone: Within the sample, other DNA sequences also encode this same CDR3. This chain joins TRBV29-1 and TRBJ1-2; D unresolved. Trimming left V 3 bases short and J 4 bases short, with 9 bases between. The V gene's germline CDR1 is SQVTM and CDR2 ANQGSEA. CDR3 size: 12 residues. The CDR3 is CSVEGEAYGYTF. In nucleotides, the CDR3 is TGCAGCGTTGAGGGCGAAGCCTATGGCTACACCTTC.

This clone has just one count. V usage is TRBV29-1 and J usage is TRBJ2-1; 10 bases are shared with TRBD2. The V gene's germline CDR1 is SQVTM and CDR2 ANQGSEA. Trimming at V came to 4 bases and at J to 8 bases, leaving 8 bases not matched to a gene. This CDR3 has 14 amino acids. The DNA of the CDR3 is TGCAGCGTTGTACTAGCGGGACTTAGTGATGAGCAGTTCTTC. Protein sequence: CSVVLAGLSDEQFF.

The CDR3 DNA reads as TGTGCCAGCAGTTTCTGGCCTCAGCCCCAGCATTTT. Translation gives CASSFWPQPQHF. The chain recombines TRBV28 with TRBJ1-5; D gene unclear. Per germline, CDR1 MDHEN and CDR2 SYDVKM. CDR3 size: 12 residues. V was cut by 3 bases and J by 6 bases, with 6 bases left in between.

The chain joins TRBV7-6 to TRBJ1-6; D is unresolved. The V and J ends lost 5 bases and 3 bases respectively, with 8 bases between them. The CDR3 is made up of 14 amino acids. CDR1 and CDR2 (germline): SGHVS, FNYEAQ. The DNA for the CDR3 is TGTGCCAGCAGCCCACGCAGCTATAATTCACCCCTCCACTTT. It is translated as CASSPRSYNSPLHF.

The chain has TRBV6-5 and TRBJ1-2; 8 positions agree with TRBD1. The V gene's germline CDR1 is MNHEY and CDR2 SVGAGI. The CDR3 runs to 12 residues. Losses at the gene ends were 7 bases for V and 3 bases for J; bases not matched to a gene: 1. CDR3 region: CASTGQDYGYTF. The CDR3 nucleotides are TGTGCCAGCACGGGACAGGACTATGGCTACACCTTC.

The rearrangement joins TRBV7-9 to TRBJ2-6; perhaps TRBD2 as D (7 bases). This CDR3 has 18 amino acids. CDR1 is SEHNR and CDR2 is FQNEAQ in the germline V gene (reference sequence). With 10 bases removed from V and 2 bases from J, the gap between germline ends came to 24 bases. The CDR3 loop reads CAITEWGGEGAGANVLTF. CDR3 nucleotides: TGTGCCATCACAGAATGGGGTGGGGAGGGGGCTGGGGCCAACGTCCTGACTTTC. The whole variable domain, filled in from reference TRBV7-9 and TRBJ2-6, reads DTGVSQNPRHKITKRGQNVTFRCDPISEHNRLYWYRQTLGQGPEFLTYFQNEAQLEKSRLLSDRFSAERPKGSFSTLEIQRTEQGDSAMYLCAITEWGGEGAGANVLTFGAGSRLTVL.

V and J are TRBV30 and TRBJ2-2, with a weak D call TRBD2 (6 bases). V was clipped by 7 bases and J by 0 bases, with 15 bases between them. The V gene's germline CDR1 is GTSNPN and CDR2 SVGIG (reference sequence). This CDR3 is 15 amino acids long. The CDR3 nucleotides read TGTGCCTACACGGGACTCCGCGCGAACACCGGGGAGCTGTTTTTT. Protein: CAYTGLRANTGELFF. Full variable domain (rest looked up from reference TRBV30 and TRBJ2-2): SQTIHQWPATLVQPVGSPLSLECTVEGTSNPNLYWYRQAAGRGLQLLFYSVGIGQISSEVPQNLSASRPQDRQFILSSKKLLLSDSGFYLCAYTGLRANTGELFFGEGSRLTVL.

The J gene is TRBJ2-5, the V gene TRBV29-1; TRBD2 agrees at 8 bases. The length of the CDR3 is 13 residues. The germline CDR1 and CDR2 sequences are SQVTM and ANQGSEA. V was clipped by 8 bases and J by 11 bases; unmatched bases: 16. CDR3 sequence reads: CSITSGGSGEQYF. For the CDR3, the DNA is TGCAGCATCACAAGCGGGGGATCGGGAGAGCAGTACTTC.

The chain uses TRBV30 and TRBJ2-1, with 16 positions matching TRBD2. This CDR3 has 17 residues. The V gene's germline CDR1 is GTSNPN and CDR2 SVGIG (reference sequence). V lost 2 bases, J lost 4 bases, and 5 bases stayed unmatched. The CDR3 DNA reads TGTGCCTGGAGTATCGGGACTAGCGGGAGGGATTACAATGAGCAGTTCTTC. Translating it yields CAWSIGTSGRDYNEQFF.

This rearrangement joins TRBV2 to TRBJ2-7; D gene uncertain. V lost 4 bases and J lost 1, with 5 bases in between. The germline V gene encodes CDR1 SNHLY and CDR2 FYNNEI. This CDR3 has 12 residues. This CDR3 is CASSAISYEQYF. The CDR3 DNA follows: TGTGCCAGCAGTGCTATTTCCTACGAGCAGTACTTC.

There are a few counts of this clone. The V gene is TRBV5-6, the J gene TRBJ1-1; a possible D gene is TRBD1 (6 bases). V was trimmed by 0 bases and J by 10 bases, leaving 19 bases between them. The CDR3 length is 15 residues. The germline V gene encodes CDR1 SGHDT and CDR2 YYEEEE. In DNA, the CDR3 is TGTGCCAGCAGCTTGGTTTCCACAGGGTGGAGAGGAGCTTTCTTT. Its protein is CASSLVSTGWRGAFF.